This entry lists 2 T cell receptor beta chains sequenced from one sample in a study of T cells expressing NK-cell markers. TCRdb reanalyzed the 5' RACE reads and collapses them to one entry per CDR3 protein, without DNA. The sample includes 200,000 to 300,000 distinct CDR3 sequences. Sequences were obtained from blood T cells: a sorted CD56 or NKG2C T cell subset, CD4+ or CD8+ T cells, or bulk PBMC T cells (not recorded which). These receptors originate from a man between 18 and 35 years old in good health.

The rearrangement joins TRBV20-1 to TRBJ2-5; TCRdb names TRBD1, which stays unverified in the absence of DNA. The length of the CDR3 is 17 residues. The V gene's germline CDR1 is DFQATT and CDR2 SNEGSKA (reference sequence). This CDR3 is CSAREDRTQPLQETQYF.

CDR3 protein: CASRPGQGAAGELFF. The rearrangement joins TRBV7-3 to TRBJ2-2; TCRdb designates TRBD1, a call that cannot be tested without DNA. The CDR3 totals 15 residues. Germline-derived CDR1 and CDR2 are SGHTA and FQGTGA. Complete variable domain (other parts from reference TRBV7-3 and TRBJ2-2): GAGVSQTPSNKVTEKGKYVELRCDPISGHTALYWYRQSLGQGPEFLIYFQGTGAADDSGLPNDRFFAVRPEGSVSTLKIQRTERGDSAVYLCASRPGQGAAGELFFGEGSRLTVL.